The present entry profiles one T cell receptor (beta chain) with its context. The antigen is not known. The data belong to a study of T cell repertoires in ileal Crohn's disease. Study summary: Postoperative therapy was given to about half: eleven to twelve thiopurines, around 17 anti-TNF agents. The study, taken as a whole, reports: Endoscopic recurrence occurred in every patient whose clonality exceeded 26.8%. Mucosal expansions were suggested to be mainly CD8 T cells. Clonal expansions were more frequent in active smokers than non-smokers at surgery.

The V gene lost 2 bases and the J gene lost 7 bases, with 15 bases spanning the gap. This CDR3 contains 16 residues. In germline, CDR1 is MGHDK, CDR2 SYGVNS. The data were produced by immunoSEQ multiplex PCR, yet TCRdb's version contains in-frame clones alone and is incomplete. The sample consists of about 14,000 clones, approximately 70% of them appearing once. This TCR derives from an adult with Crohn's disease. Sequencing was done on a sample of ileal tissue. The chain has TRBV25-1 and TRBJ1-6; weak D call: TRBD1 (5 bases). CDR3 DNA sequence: TGTGCCAGCAGTGAACGGGGGGGATCTAAGAATTCACCCCTCCACTTT. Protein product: CASSERGGSKNSPLHF.